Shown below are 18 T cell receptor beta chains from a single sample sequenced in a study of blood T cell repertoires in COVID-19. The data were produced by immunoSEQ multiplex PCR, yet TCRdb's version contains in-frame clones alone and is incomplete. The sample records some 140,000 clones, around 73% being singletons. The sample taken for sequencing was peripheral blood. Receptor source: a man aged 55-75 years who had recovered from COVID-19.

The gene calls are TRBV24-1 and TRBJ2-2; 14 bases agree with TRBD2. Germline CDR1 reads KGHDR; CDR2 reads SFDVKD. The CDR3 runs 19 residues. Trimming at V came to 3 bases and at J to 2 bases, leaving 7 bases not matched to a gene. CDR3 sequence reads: CATSDPLTSGGGNTGELFF. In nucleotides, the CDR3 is TGTGCCACCAGTGATCCGCTGACTAGCGGGGGGGGAAACACCGGGGAGCTGTTTTTT.

This CDR3 is CASSFERTSGYNEQFF. The CDR3 coding sequence is TGTGCCAGCTCGTTTGAAAGGACTAGCGGTTACAATGAGCAGTTCTTC. The chain employs TRBV18 and TRBJ2-1; TRBD2 aligns across 10 bases. Losses at the gene ends were 6 bases for V and 4 bases for J; bases not matched to a gene: 9. CDR1 KGHSH and CDR2 LQKENI come from the germline V gene. CDR3 length: 16 residues.

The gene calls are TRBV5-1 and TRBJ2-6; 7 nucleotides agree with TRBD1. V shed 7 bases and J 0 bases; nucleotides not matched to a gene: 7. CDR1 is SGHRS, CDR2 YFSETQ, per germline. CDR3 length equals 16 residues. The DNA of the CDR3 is TGCGCCAGCGGACAGGCACTAGGCTCTGGGGCCAACGTCCTGACTTTC. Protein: CASGQALGSGANVLTF.

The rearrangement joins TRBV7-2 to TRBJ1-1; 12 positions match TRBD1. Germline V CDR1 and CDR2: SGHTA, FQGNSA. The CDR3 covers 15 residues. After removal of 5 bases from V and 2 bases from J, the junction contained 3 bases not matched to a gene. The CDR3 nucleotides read TGTGCCAGCAGCCTTGGGACAGGGGGCAACACTGAAGCTTTCTTT. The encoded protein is CASSLGTGGNTEAFF.

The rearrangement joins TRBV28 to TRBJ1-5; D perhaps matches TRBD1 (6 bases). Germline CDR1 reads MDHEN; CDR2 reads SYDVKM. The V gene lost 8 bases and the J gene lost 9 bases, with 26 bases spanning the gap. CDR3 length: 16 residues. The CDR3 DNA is TGTGCCAGCTCGACTGGGGGCTCGGGGATTGATCCGCCCCAGCATTTT. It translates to CASSTGGSGIDPPQHF.

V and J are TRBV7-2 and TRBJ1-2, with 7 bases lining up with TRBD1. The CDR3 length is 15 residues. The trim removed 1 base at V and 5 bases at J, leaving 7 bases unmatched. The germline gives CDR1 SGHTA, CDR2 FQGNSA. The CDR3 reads CASSLGGQSLYGYTF. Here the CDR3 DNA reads TGTGCCAGCAGCTTAGGGGGACAGTCCCTGTATGGCTACACCTTC.

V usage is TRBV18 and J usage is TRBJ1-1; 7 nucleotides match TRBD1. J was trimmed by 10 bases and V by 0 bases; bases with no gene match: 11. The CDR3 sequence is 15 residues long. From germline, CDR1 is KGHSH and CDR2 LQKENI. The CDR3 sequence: CASSPPTMRQGRAFF. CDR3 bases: TGTGCCAGCTCACCACCAACGATGAGACAGGGTCGAGCTTTCTTT.

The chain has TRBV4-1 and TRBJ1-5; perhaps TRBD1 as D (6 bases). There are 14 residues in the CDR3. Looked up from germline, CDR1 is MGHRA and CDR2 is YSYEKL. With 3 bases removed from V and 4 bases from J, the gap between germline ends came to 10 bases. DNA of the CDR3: TGCGCCAGCAGCCAGGGACACCGGAATCAGCCCCAGCATTTT. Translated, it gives CASSQGHRNQPQHF.

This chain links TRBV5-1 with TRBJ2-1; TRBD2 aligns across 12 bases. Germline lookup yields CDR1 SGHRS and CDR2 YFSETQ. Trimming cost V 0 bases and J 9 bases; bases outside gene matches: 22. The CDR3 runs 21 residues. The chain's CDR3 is CASSLAFLGQTRLAGAVEQFF. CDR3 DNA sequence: TGCGCCAGCAGCTTGGCGTTCTTGGGACAAACCCGACTAGCGGGAGCTGTTGAGCAGTTCTTC.

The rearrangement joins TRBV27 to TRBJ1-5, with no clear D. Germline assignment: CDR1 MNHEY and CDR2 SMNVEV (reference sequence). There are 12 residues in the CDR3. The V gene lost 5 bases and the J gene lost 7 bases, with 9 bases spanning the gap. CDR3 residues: CASSRPGQPQHF. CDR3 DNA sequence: TGTGCCAGCAGTAGACCCGGGCAGCCCCAGCATTTT.

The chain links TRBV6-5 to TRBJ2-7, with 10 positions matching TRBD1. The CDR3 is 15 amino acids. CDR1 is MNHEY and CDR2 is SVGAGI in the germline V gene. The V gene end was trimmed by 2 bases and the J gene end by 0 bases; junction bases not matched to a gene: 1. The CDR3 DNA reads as TGTGCCAGCAGTTACCGGGACAGGGGCTCCTACGAGCAGTACTTC. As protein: CASSYRDRGSYEQYF.

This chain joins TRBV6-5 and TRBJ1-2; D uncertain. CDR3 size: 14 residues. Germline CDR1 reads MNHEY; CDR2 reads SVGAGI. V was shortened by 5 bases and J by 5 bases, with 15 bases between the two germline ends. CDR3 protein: CASSPLRWKYGYTF. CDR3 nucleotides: TGTGCCAGCAGTCCCTTGCGGTGGAAATATGGCTACACCTTC.

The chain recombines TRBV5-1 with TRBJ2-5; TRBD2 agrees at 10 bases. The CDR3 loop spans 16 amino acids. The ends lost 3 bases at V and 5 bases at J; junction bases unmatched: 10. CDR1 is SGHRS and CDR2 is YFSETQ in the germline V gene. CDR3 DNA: TGCGCCAGCAGCTCGGCCAGCGGGAGGGCAGGTGAGACCCAGTACTTC. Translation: CASSSASGRAGETQYF.

CDR3 nucleotides: TGTGCCAGCAGCATGACCTTGACAGAAAACACCGGGGAGCTGTTTTTT. Translated, it gives CASSMTLTENTGELFF. The rearrangement uses TRBV5-6 and TRBJ2-2; TRBD1 is a possible D gene (5 bases). The V gene's germline CDR1 is SGHDT and CDR2 YYEEEE. This CDR3 has 16 residues. V shed 4 bases and J shed 2 bases, with 15 bases lying between them.

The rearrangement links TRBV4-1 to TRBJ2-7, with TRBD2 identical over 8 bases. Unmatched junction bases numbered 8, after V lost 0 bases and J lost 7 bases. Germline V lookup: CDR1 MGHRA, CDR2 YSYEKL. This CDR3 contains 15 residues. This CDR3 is CASSQEEAGAEEQYF. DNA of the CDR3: TGCGCCAGCAGCCAAGAGGAAGCGGGGGCCGAGGAGCAGTACTTC.

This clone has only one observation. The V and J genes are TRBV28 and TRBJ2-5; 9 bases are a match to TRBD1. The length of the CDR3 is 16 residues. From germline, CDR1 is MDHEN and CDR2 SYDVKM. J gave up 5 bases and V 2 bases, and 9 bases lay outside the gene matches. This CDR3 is CASSLRSVTGGETQYF. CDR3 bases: TGTGCCAGCAGTTTACGCTCTGTGACAGGGGGGGAGACCCAGTACTTC.

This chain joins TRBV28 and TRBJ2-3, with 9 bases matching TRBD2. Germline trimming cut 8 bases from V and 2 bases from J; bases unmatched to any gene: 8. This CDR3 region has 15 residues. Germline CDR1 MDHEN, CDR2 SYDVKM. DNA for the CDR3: TGTGCCAGCCCTCCCAGCGGGGGGTACACAGATACGCAGTATTTT. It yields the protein CASPPSGGYTDTQYF.

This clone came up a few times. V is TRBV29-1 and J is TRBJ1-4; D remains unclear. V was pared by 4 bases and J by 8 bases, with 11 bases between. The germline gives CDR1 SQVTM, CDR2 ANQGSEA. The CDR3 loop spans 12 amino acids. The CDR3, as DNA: TGCAGCGTTGCCTGGGAGGAGGAAAAACTGTTTTTT. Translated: CSVAWEEEKLFF.